These 2 T cell receptor beta chains share one sample of origin, sequenced in a study of technical replicates of blood from a few donors. Profiled with immunoSEQ multiplex PCR; TCRdb holds only in-frame clones, not every one. The table lists tens of thousands of clones, around 96% of them singletons, with around 0.2% in the top ten. Sequencing was done on a sample of T cells isolated from PBMCs. The receptors were gathered from a human donor in good health.

The chain couples TRBV28 to TRBJ2-7; the D gene is possibly TRBD1 (6 bases). The length of the CDR3 is 15 residues. Trimming pared 4 bases from V and 2 bases from J, leaving 15 bases between. CDR1 and CDR2 (germline): MDHEN, SYDVKM. The CDR3, as DNA: TGTGCCAGCAGTTGGTTTCGAGGGGGTACCTACGAGCAGTACTTC. Amino acids: CASSWFRGGTYEQYF.

This chain links TRBV5-1 with TRBJ2-7; TRBD2 matches 7 bases. This CDR3 has 15 residues. V dropped 7 bases and J dropped 4; count of bases not matched to a gene: 14. Germline CDR1 SGHRS, CDR2 YFSETQ. CDR3 DNA sequence: TGCGCCAGCCGACCCGGGGGAGGGAATTTATACGAGCAGTACTTC. Its translation: CASRPGGGNLYEQYF.